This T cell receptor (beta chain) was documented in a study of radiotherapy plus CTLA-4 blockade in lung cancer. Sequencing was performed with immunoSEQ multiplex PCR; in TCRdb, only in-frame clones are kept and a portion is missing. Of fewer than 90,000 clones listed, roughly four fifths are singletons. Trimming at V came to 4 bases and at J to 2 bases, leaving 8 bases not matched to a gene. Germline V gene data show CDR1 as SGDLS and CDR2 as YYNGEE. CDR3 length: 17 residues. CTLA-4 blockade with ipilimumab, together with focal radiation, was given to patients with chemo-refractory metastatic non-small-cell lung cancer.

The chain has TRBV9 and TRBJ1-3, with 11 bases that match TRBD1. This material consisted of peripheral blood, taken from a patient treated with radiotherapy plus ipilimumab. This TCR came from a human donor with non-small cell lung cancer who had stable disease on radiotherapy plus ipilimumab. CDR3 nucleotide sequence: TGTGCCAGCAGCTTCCGCCCGGGACAGGGGGCTGGAAACACCATATATTTT. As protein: CASSFRPGQGAGNTIYF.